This TCR beta chain was recorded in a study of T cell responses to AZD1222 COVID-19 vaccine. The CDR3 is made up of 14 amino acids. J gave up 8 bases and V 4 bases, and 6 bases lay outside the gene matches. From germline, CDR1 is SGHDT and CDR2 YYEEEE. The method was immunoSEQ multiplex PCR; TCRdb's version includes in-frame clones alone and lacks a portion of them. The sample shows over 130,000 clones, 80% to 95% of them seen only once. The chain links TRBV5-6 to TRBJ1-4; 9 bases align to TRBD1. The TCR originated in an adult who received the AZD1222 COVID-19 vaccine. Sequenced here: peripheral blood, sampled 28 days after the second AZD1222 dose. CDR3 amino acids: CASSKRDRDEKLFF. Written as DNA, the CDR3 is TGTGCCAGCAGCAAGCGGGACAGGGACGAAAAACTGTTTTTT.